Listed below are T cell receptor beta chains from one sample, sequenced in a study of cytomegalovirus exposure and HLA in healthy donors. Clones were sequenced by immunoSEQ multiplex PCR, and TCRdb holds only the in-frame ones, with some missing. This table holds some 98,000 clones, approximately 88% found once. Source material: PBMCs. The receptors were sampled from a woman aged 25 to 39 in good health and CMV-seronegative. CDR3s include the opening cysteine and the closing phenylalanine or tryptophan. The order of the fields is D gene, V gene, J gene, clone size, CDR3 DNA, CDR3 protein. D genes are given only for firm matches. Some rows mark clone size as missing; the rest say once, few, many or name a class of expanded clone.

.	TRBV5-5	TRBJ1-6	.	TGTGCCAGCAGCCCGGGGGGCACTCACCTTAATTCACCCCTCCACTTT	CASSPGGTHLNSPLHF
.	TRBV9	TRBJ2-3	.	TGTGCCAGCAGCGTAGCTCCGTCAGATACGCAGTATTTT	CASSVAPSDTQYF
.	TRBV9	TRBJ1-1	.	TGTGCCAGCAGCGCCCAAGGGGTGGGGACTGAAGCTTTCTTT	CASSAQGVGTEAFF
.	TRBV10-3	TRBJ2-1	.	TGTGCCATCGGGTCAGGGCAATTGGACAATGAGCAGTTCTTC	CAIGSGQLDNEQFF
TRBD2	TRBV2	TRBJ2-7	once	TGTGCCAGCAGGGTTAGCGGGGGTTCTACCTACGAGCAGTACTTC	CASRVSGGSTYEQYF
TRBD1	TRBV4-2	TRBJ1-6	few	TGTGCCAGCAGTCAGGGACAGGCTAATTCACCCCTCCACTTT	CASSQGQANSPLHF
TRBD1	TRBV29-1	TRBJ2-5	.	TGCAGCGTTCCACAGGGGCGGGAGACCCAGTACTTC	CSVPQGRETQYF
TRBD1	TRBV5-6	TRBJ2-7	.	TGTGCCAGCAGCCCACAGGGGAAATCCTACGAGCAGTACTTC	CASSPQGKSYEQYF
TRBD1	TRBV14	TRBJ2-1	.	TGTGCCAGCAGCACCTTGACAGGGGGCGTCGGTAATGAGCAGTTCTTC	CASSTLTGGVGNEQFF
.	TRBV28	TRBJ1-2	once	TGTGCCAGCAGTTTATACTCCATTAACTATGGCTACACCTTC	CASSLYSINYGYTF
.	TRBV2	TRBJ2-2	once	TGTGCCAGCAGTGTGAACAGCTACACCGGGGAGCTGTTTTTT	CASSVNSYTGELFF
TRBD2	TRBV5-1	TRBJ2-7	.	TGCGCCAGCAGCTTGGAATCGGGGGGTCTGGGCGAGCAGTACTTC	CASSLESGGLGEQYF
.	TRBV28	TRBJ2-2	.	TGTGCCAGCAGACCCACCGCAGGCCCCGGGGAGCTGTTTTTT	CASRPTAGPGELFF
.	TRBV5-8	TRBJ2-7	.	TGTGCCAGCAGGAACCGGCTAGCCCCCTACGAGCAGTACTTC	CASRNRLAPYEQYF
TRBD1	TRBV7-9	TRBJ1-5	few	TGTGCCAGCAGCTTAGGACAGGGAGTAAGGTCATTACAGCCCCAGCATTTT	CASSLGQGVRSLQPQHF
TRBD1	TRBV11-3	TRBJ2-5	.	TGTGCCAGCAGCTTGGACAGGGAGACCCAGTACTTC	CASSLDRETQYF
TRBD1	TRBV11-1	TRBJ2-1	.	TGTGCCAGCAGCTCGGGACAGCCGAACTCCTACAATGAGCAGTTCTTC	CASSSGQPNSYNEQFF
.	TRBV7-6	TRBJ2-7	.	TGTGCCAGCAGCATACAGAGGGACTACGAGCAGTACTTC	CASSIQRDYEQYF
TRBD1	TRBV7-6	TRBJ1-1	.	TGTGCCAGCAGACAGAGACAGGGGGACACTGAAGCTTTCTTT	CASRQRQGDTEAFF
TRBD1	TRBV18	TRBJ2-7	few	TGTGCCAGCTCACGACGACAGGGGTCTAGGGACGAGCAGTACTTC	CASSRRQGSRDEQYF
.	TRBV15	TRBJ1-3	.	TGTGCCACCAGCATCGCAGGGTCTGGAAACACCATATATTTT	CATSIAGSGNTIYF
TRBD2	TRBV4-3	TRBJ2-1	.	TGCGCCAGCAGCCAGTCGACTAGCGGGAGATCCTTGAACAATGAGCAGTTCTTC	CASSQSTSGRSLNNEQFF
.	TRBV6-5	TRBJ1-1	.	TGTGCCAGCACCGAGCCAGGGTCCACTGAAGCTTTCTTT	CASTEPGSTEAFF
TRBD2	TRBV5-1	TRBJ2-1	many	TGCGCCAGCAGTCGTACCACCGGGACTAGCAGCAATGAGCAGTTCTTC	CASSRTTGTSSNEQFF
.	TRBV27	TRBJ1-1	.	TGTGCCAGCAGTCCCCTGACAGTCATGAACACTGAAGCTTTCTTT	CASSPLTVMNTEAFF
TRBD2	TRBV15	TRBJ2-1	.	TGTGCCACCAGCAGAGAGACTAGCGGGAGCATAGAGCAGTTCTTC	CATSRETSGSIEQFF
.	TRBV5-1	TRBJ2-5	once	TGCGCCAGCAGCTCGGCCAACTTCGGGGAGACCCAGTACTTC	CASSSANFGETQYF
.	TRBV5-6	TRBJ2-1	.	TGTGCCAGCAGCCCCGAACTAGTATTAAACAATGAGCAGTTCTTC	CASSPELVLNNEQFF
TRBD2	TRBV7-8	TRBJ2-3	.	TGTGCCAGCAAAGCAGCGGGAGGGCCTACAGATACGCAGTATTTT	CASKAAGGPTDTQYF
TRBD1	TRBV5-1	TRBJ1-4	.	TGCGCCAGCAGCTTGGCCGGGACAGCGGAGGAAAAACTGTTTTTT	CASSLAGTAEEKLFF
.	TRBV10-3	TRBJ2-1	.	TGTGCCACCGTTAGGGACTCCAACTACAATGAGCAGTTCTTC	CATVRDSNYNEQFF
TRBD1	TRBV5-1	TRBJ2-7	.	TGCGCCAGCAGCTTGGGGACAGGGGCTCGTTCCTACGAGCAGTACTTC	CASSLGTGARSYEQYF
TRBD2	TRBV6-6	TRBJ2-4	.	TGTGCCAGCATAGCGGGGCCCCCAAGTTACATTCAGTACTTC	CASIAGPPSYIQYF
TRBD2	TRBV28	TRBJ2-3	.	TGTGCCAGCAGTTTTGATTGGAGCGGGAGGGCCAGGACGGATACGCAGTATTTT	CASSFDWSGRARTDTQYF
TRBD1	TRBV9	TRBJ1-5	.	TGTGCCAGCAGCATGGGACAGGGTCATCAGCCCCAGCATTTT	CASSMGQGHQPQHF
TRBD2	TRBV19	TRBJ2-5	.	TGTGCCAGTAGTACCGGCCCTACGGGAGGAGAGACCCAGTACTTC	CASSTGPTGGETQYF
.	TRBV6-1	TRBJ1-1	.	TGTGCCAGCAGTGAATTCTCTGAAGCTTTCTTT	CASSEFSEAFF
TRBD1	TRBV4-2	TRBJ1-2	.	TGTGCCAGCAGCCAAGAACCAACAGGGGGCGGGTATGGCTACACCTTC	CASSQEPTGGGYGYTF
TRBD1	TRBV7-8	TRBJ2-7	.	TGTGCCAGCAGCTTCTGGGGACAGGGGGCGAACGAGCAGTACTTC	CASSFWGQGANEQYF
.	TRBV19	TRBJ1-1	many	TGTGCCAGTAATTCAGTCTCGATGAACACTGAAGCTTTCTTT	CASNSVSMNTEAFF
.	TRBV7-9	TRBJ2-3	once	TGTGCCAGCAGCTTAACAAGCCCTAGCGAGGATACGCAGTATTTT	CASSLTSPSEDTQYF
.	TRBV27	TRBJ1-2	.	TGTGCCAGCAGTTTAGGGGGCCAGCTCATGGGCTACACCTTC	CASSLGGQLMGYTF